Each of the 11 T cell receptor beta chains below was sequenced from the same sample in a study of cytomegalovirus exposure and HLA in healthy donors. The PCR was carried out with 60 Vbeta primers and 13 Jbeta primers. TCRdb's table, derived via immunoSEQ multiplex PCR, lists solely in-frame clones and lacks some. The table shows 150,000 or so clones, with about four fifths occurring only once. Sequencing was performed on PBMCs. The receptors derive from a young man in good health and CMV-seronegative.

This clone has just a few counts. This chain links TRBV4-3 with TRBJ1-6; D might be TRBD1 (5 bases). CDR1 and CDR2 from the germline V gene are LGHNA and YSLEER. The length of the CDR3 is 17 residues. The V and J ends lost 5 bases and 0 bases respectively, with 14 bases between them. CDR3 in amino acids: CASSSRDAGSYNSPLHF. The CDR3 coding sequence is TGCGCCAGCAGCTCGCGGGACGCTGGCTCCTATAATTCACCCCTCCACTTT.

This clone was recorded only once. V is TRBV5-1 and J is TRBJ2-3; TRBD1 aligns across 8 bases. J lost 4 bases, V lost 4 bases, and 5 bases had no gene match. Germline V lookup: CDR1 SGHRS, CDR2 YFSETQ. CDR3 length: 14 amino acids. The CDR3 loop is CASSGTGRADTQYF. CDR3 in DNA: TGCGCCAGCAGCGGGACAGGTCGGGCAGATACGCAGTATTTT.

This clone has only a few counts. The rearrangement links TRBV19 to TRBJ1-2, with D tentatively TRBD1 (5 bases). V was shortened by 3 bases and J by 4 bases, with 12 bases between the two germline ends. This CDR3 spans 14 amino acids. Germline CDR1 is LNHDA and CDR2 is SQIVND (reference sequence). CDR3 sequence reads: CASSITGALYGYTF. CDR3 sequence (DNA): TGTGCCAGTAGTATCACTGGGGCTCTCTATGGCTACACCTTC.

This rearrangement joins TRBV5-1 to TRBJ1-4, with D tentatively TRBD1 (6 bases). Germline V gene lookup returns CDR1 SGHRS and CDR2 YFSETQ. The CDR3 is made up of 15 amino acids. The ends were cut back, 3 bases at V and 3 bases at J, with 12 bases in the middle. CDR3 region: CASSSPGASNEKLFF. The CDR3 DNA sequence: TGCGCCAGCAGCTCACCAGGGGCTTCTAATGAAAAACTGTTTTTT. Supplemented by reference TRBV5-1 and TRBJ1-4, the full variable domain reads KAGVTQTPRYLIKTRGQQVTLSCSPISGHRSVSWYQQTPGQGLQFLFEYFSETQRNKGNFPGRFSGRQFSNSRSEMNVSTLELGDSALYLCASSSPGASNEKLFFGSGTQLSVL.

This rearrangement joins TRBV5-1 to TRBJ1-3; 10 positions agree with TRBD1. The germline V gene encodes CDR1 SGHRS and CDR2 YFSETQ. The CDR3 is made up of 16 amino acids. J lost 0 bases, V lost 3 bases, and 3 bases had no gene match. This chain's CDR3 is CASSSWTGGSGNTIYF. The CDR3 region has the DNA TGCGCCAGCAGCTCTTGGACAGGGGGCTCTGGAAACACCATATATTTT. The full variable domain, completed using reference TRBV5-1 and TRBJ1-3, is KAGVTQTPRYLIKTRGQQVTLSCSPISGHRSVSWYQQTPGQGLQFLFEYFSETQRNKGNFPGRFSGRQFSNSRSEMNVSTLELGDSALYLCASSSWTGGSGNTIYFGEGSWLTVV.

This clone appeared once. This rearrangement joins TRBV27 to TRBJ2-6; the D gene is possibly TRBD1 (6 bases). This CDR3 comprises 15 residues. Between the trimmed V and J ends, which lost 5 bases and 4 bases, there was a span of 12 bases. Per germline, CDR1 MNHEY and CDR2 SMNVEV (reference sequence). CDR3 sequence (DNA): TGTGCCAGCAGTCCAGGGGTCTCCGGGGCCAACGTCCTGACTTTC. It specifies CASSPGVSGANVLTF.

The CDR3 here is CASSLGRTGLRETQYF. The CDR3 DNA is TGTGCCAGCAGCTTAGGTAGGACAGGGCTGCGAGAGACCCAGTACTTC. The chain employs TRBV11-2 and TRBJ2-5; 8 positions agree with TRBD1. V dropped 1 base and J dropped 4; count of bases not matched to a gene: 8. The CDR3 contains 16 residues. Germline CDR1 is SGHAT and CDR2 is FQNNGV.

This clone appeared once. The chain has TRBV30 and TRBJ1-6; 7 nucleotides line up with TRBD1. The germline gives CDR1 GTSNPN, CDR2 SVGIG (reference sequence). This CDR3 comprises 15 residues. V shed 4 bases and J 6 bases; nucleotides not matched to a gene: 9. CDR3 loop: CAWNRGAHSNSPLHF. For the CDR3, the DNA is TGTGCCTGGAACAGGGGCGCCCATAGTAATTCACCCCTCCACTTT.

The rearrangement links TRBV7-9 to TRBJ1-6, with TRBD1 identical over 7 bases. CDR1 SEHNR and CDR2 FQNEAQ come from the germline V gene (reference sequence). The V and J ends lost 4 bases and 10 bases, in that order; junction bases with no gene match: 7. This CDR3 contains 14 residues. The CDR3 nucleotides read TGTGCCAGCAGCTCGGACAGGCTACGATCACCCCTCCACTTT. Its protein product is CASSSDRLRSPLHF.

This CDR3 is CSVDVRGRLNYGYTF. The CDR3 region has the DNA TGCAGCGTTGATGTCAGGGGGCGCTTAAACTATGGCTACACCTTC. The chain links TRBV29-1 to TRBJ1-2, with 8 bases that match TRBD1. The CDR3 has 15 residues. V shed 3 bases and J 2 bases; nucleotides not matched to a gene: 8. Germline V gene sequence: CDR1 SQVTM, CDR2 ANQGSEA.

The chain recombines TRBV2 with TRBJ2-3; D is perhaps TRBD1 (6 bases). The CDR3 spans 15 residues. V was clipped by 6 bases and J by 0 bases, with 13 bases between them. In germline, CDR1 is SNHLY, CDR2 FYNNEI. CDR3: CASSAWTASTDTQYF. DNA for the CDR3: TGTGCCAGCAGCGCTTGGACAGCTAGCACAGATACGCAGTATTTT.